This T cell receptor beta chain was found in a study of cytomegalovirus exposure and HLA in healthy donors. Points from the study as a whole: Owing to their indistinguishability, certain V segments, notably TRBV6-2 and TRBV6-3, were excluded.

PCR was performed using 60 Vbeta and 13 Jbeta primers. Method: immunoSEQ multiplex PCR; TCRdb's copy keeps in-frame clones and lacks some. The sample holds 90,000 to 100,000 clones. With respect to this clone: Antigen specificity is unknown.

The CDR3 consists of 12 residues. The germline V gene encodes CDR1 SQVTM and CDR2 ANQGSEA. Trimming left V 7 bases short and J 2 bases short, with 12 bases between. The source of this sequence is a woman younger than 45 in good health and CMV-seronegative. This rearrangement joins TRBV29-1 to TRBJ2-7; weak D call: TRBD2 (6 bases). The sample taken for sequencing was PBMCs. The CDR3 bases are TGCAGCGCCTGGGACTTAACCTACGAGCAGTACTTC. Protein sequence: CSAWDLTYEQYF.